This entry features one TCR beta chain sequence. The entry originates in a study of blood T cell repertoires in COVID-19. Germline-derived CDR1 and CDR2 are SNHLY and FYNNEI. There are 16 residues in the CDR3. V trimming: 5 bases; J trimming: 0 bases; junction bases outside the gene matches: 5. Clones were read by immunoSEQ multiplex PCR, and TCRdb kept only the in-frame ones, dropping some. The sample consists of 120,000 to 150,000 clones, around 87% of them appearing once. The specimen was peripheral blood. The receptor was isolated from a man aged 45-65 years who had recovered from COVID-19. The J gene is TRBJ2-3, the V gene TRBV2, with 10 bases lining up with TRBD2. In DNA form, the CDR3 reads TGTGCCAGCAGTAATCTAGCGGGGGCTAGCACAGATACGCAGTATTTT. This sequence encodes CASSNLAGASTDTQYF.